This TCR beta chain was identified during a study of vaccination and CD4 T cells after COVID-19. With respect to this clonotype: Its antigen is unidentified.

Researchers used the Oncomine TCR Beta short-read assay to sequence DNA from cultured CD4+ T cells. TCRdb re-called the PCR reads through MiXCR, storing one row per CDR3 protein. Of 26,000 or so distinct CDR3 sequences in the sample, more than 35% were seen once. The treatment denotes: approximately nine-day PBMC culture with coronavirus spike peptide pools or control peptides (ViraFEST assay). Sequencing input: CD4+ T cells from blood, cultured in vitro. The clonotype originates from a human donor who had recovered from COVID-19.

CDR3: CASSLRTGGRETQYF. The CDR3, as DNA: TGTGCCAGCAGTTTAAGGACAGGGGGCCGAGAGACCCAGTACTTC. The rearrangement joins TRBV28 to TRBJ2-5, with 11 bases identical to TRBD1. Trimming cost V 2 bases and J 4 bases; bases outside gene matches: 3. The germline V gene has CDR1 MDHEN and CDR2 SYDVKM. The CDR3 sequence is 15 residues long. Supplemented by reference TRBV28 and TRBJ2-5, the full variable domain reads DVKVTQSSRYLVKRTGEKVFLECVQDMDHENMFWYRQDPGLGLRLIYFSYDVKMKEKGDIPEGYSVSREKKERFSLILESASTNQTSMYLCASSLRTGGRETQYFGPGTRLLVL.